The 27 T cell receptor beta chains reported below all come from one sample, sequenced in a study of cytomegalovirus exposure and HLA in healthy donors. This PCR relied on a set of 60 Vbeta primers and 13 Jbeta primers. The table came from immunoSEQ multiplex PCR; TCRdb's copy has only in-frame clones and leaves some out. The sample gives roughly 60,000 clones, roughly 80% of which show up once; 3.3% is in the top ten. Material: PBMCs. Every receptor here comes from a woman aged 40 to 50 in good health and CMV-seropositive.

The chain uses TRBV25-1 and TRBJ2-1; 8 nucleotides match TRBD1. The germline gives CDR1 MGHDK, CDR2 SYGVNS. The CDR3 contains 15 residues. The V segment lost 5 bases and the J segment 5 bases; nucleotides outside the gene matches: 8. The CDR3 DNA is TGTGCCAGCAGTAGATTCCAGGGGGCTAACAATGAGCAGTTCTTC. Protein: CASSRFQGANNEQFF.

The chain combines TRBV27 with TRBJ2-3; 10 positions agree with TRBD1. Losses at the gene ends were 2 bases for V and 4 bases for J; bases not matched to a gene: 3. The CDR3 has 15 amino acids. CDR1 is MNHEY, CDR2 SMNVEV, per germline (reference sequence). CDR3 coding DNA: TGTGCCAGCAGTTTAAAGACAGGGGGCCCAGATACGCAGTATTTT. This gives the protein CASSLKTGGPDTQYF.

The gene calls are TRBV7-9 and TRBJ2-7; TRBD1 aligns across 11 bases. The V gene end was trimmed by 8 bases and the J gene end by 3 bases; junction bases not matched to a gene: 3. Germline CDR1 is SEHNR and CDR2 is FQNEAQ (reference sequence). The CDR3 totals 13 residues. Here the CDR3 DNA reads TGTGCCAGCGGACAGGGGGCTGGCTACGAGCAGTACTTC. This encodes CASGQGAGYEQYF.

The chain recombines TRBV19 with TRBJ1-5; 8 positions match TRBD1. The trim removed 3 bases at V and 7 bases at J, leaving 5 bases unmatched. The CDR3 covers 14 residues. Germline V CDR1 and CDR2: LNHDA, SQIVND (reference sequence). The CDR3 DNA reads TGTGCCAGTAGTATGGACAGGGAACGCCAGCCCCAGCATTTT. Its protein product is CASSMDRERQPQHF.

The J gene is TRBJ1-6, the V gene TRBV6-5; 9 nucleotides align to TRBD1. The CDR3 sequence is 15 residues long. Germline CDR1 is MNHEY and CDR2 is SVGAGI. With V trimmed by 6 bases and J by 10 bases, 10 bases remained unmatched. This CDR3 reads CASSQQGAGSSPLHF. CDR3 bases: TGTGCCAGCAGCCAACAGGGGGCGGGAAGCTCACCCCTCCACTTT.

The chain combines TRBV30 with TRBJ1-5; 7 bases align to TRBD1. J was trimmed by 4 bases and V by 5 bases; bases with no gene match: 5. The CDR3 is made up of 13 amino acids. Germline V gene lookup returns CDR1 GTSNPN and CDR2 SVGIG (reference sequence). In DNA, the CDR3 is TGTGCCTGGGGGGACAGCGTAAATCAGCCCCAGCATTTT. This encodes CAWGDSVNQPQHF. Full variable domain (remainder filled in from reference TRBV30 and TRBJ1-5): SQTIHQWPATLVQPVGSPLSLECTVEGTSNPNLYWYRQAAGRGLQLLFYSVGIGQISSEVPQNLSASRPQDRQFILSSKKLLLSDSGFYLCAWGDSVNQPQHFGDGTRLSIL.

The chain carries TRBV28 and TRBJ1-6; D remains ambiguous. Germline V CDR1 and CDR2: MDHEN, SYDVKM. This CDR3 contains 11 residues. Trimming removed 6 bases from V and 12 bases from J, with 9 bases in between. The CDR3 loop reads CASSSRGPLHF. The CDR3 coding sequence is TGTGCCAGCAGCTCGAGAGGACCCCTCCACTTT.

V gene TRBV10-3 combines with J gene TRBJ1-2, with 9 bases that match TRBD1. The junction had 4 bases not matched to a gene; V was cut back by 6 bases and J by 8 bases. CDR3 length: 12 residues. Germline CDR1 and CDR2: ENHRY and SYGVKD. CDR3 residues: CAIRATGGGYTF. CDR3 nucleotide sequence: TGTGCCATCAGAGCGACAGGGGGGGGCTACACCTTC.

The gene calls are TRBV7-2 and TRBJ2-3; no clear D. V was cut by 4 bases and J by 0 bases, with 11 bases left in between. The CDR3 sequence is 15 residues long. From germline, CDR1 is SGHTA and CDR2 FQGNSA. The CDR3 DNA reads as TGTGCCAGCAGCTCGCGATCACCGAGCACAGATACGCAGTATTTT. Its protein product is CASSSRSPSTDTQYF.

The V call is TRBV7-3, the J call TRBJ1-4; D is unclear. This CDR3 comprises 14 residues. Trimming removed 5 bases from V and 3 bases from J, with 10 bases in between. Looked up from germline, CDR1 is SGHTA and CDR2 is FQGTGA. CDR3 protein: CASSLAPPNEKLFF. DNA of the CDR3: TGTGCCAGCAGCCTGGCCCCCCCTAATGAAAAACTGTTTTTT.

This rearrangement joins TRBV13 to TRBJ1-2, with D uncertain. Germline values: CDR1 PRHDT, CDR2 FYEKMQ (reference sequence). The V and J ends lost 6 bases and 2 bases respectively, with 10 bases between them. This CDR3 has 13 amino acids. CDR3 coding DNA: TGTGCCAGCAGTTTGAGGGCCAACTATGGCTACACCTTC. Residues: CASSLRANYGYTF.

The rearrangement links TRBV7-9 to TRBJ1-2; D uncertain. The CDR3 is made up of 13 amino acids. From germline, CDR1 is SEHNR and CDR2 FQNEAQ (reference sequence). V lost 3 bases and J lost 3, with 8 bases in between. CDR3 region: CASSFSGDYGYTF. CDR3 DNA sequence: TGTGCCAGCAGCTTTTCCGGGGACTATGGCTACACCTTC.

V is TRBV5-6 and J is TRBJ2-5, with a tentative D call TRBD1 (5 bases). The J call may be mistaken, given a closer DNA end match to TRBJ2-7. CDR3 size: 12 residues. Germline V gene lookup returns CDR1 SGHDT and CDR2 YYEEEE. CDR3 DNA: TGTGCCAGCAGCTTGGGGGGCGCCGAGCAGTACTTC. Protein sequence: CASSLGGAEQYF.

V is TRBV5-4 and J is TRBJ2-1; 7 positions match TRBD1. V was pared by 0 bases and J by 4 bases, with 4 bases of the junction left unmatched. Germline-derived CDR1 and CDR2 are SGHNT and YYREEE (reference sequence). This CDR3 spans 15 amino acids. The CDR3 here is CASSLDRGGYNEQFF. The CDR3 region has the DNA TGTGCCAGCAGCTTGGACAGGGGTGGATACAATGAGCAGTTCTTC.

The rearrangement links TRBV4-1 to TRBJ2-5; TRBD1 might be the D (6 bases). CDR1 and CDR2 (germline): MGHRA, YSYEKL. The CDR3 totals 17 residues. The V end lost 3 bases, the J end lost 7 bases, and 24 bases lay between the germline ends. This CDR3 reads CASSQIGQNRVRTTQYF. For the CDR3, the DNA is TGCGCCAGCAGCCAGATCGGGCAAAACAGGGTTCGTACGACCCAGTACTTC.

This sequence joins TRBV19 and TRBJ2-7; TRBD2 aligns across 8 bases. With 4 bases clipped from V and 3 bases from J, the junction kept 11 bases outside the gene matches. The CDR3 consists of 16 residues. The germline gives CDR1 LNHDA, CDR2 SQIVND (reference sequence). CDR3 amino acids: CASSNPLTGGYYEQYF. The CDR3 nucleotides read TGTGCCAGTAGTAACCCGTTAACGGGGGGGTACTACGAGCAGTACTTC.

V and J are TRBV5-1 and TRBJ2-7, with 10 nucleotides matching TRBD1. Germline CDR1 SGHRS, CDR2 YFSETQ. The CDR3 has 20 residues. The ends lost 3 bases at V and 1 base at J; junction bases unmatched: 19. The CDR3 loop is CASSYRPTGGAKTGSYEQYF. The CDR3 nucleotides read TGCGCCAGCAGCTACAGACCGACAGGGGGCGCAAAGACTGGATCCTACGAGCAGTACTTC.

The chain is built from TRBV6-5 and TRBJ2-7, with a tentative D call TRBD2 (5 bases). With 8 bases removed from V and 7 bases from J, the gap between germline ends came to 21 bases. This CDR3 contains 14 residues. CDR1 MNHEY and CDR2 SVGAGI come from the germline V gene. The CDR3 loop reads CASSSTRGIFEQYF. The CDR3 DNA reads as TGTGCCAGCTCCTCGACTCGGGGAATATTTGAGCAGTACTTC.

The chain couples TRBV2 to TRBJ1-1; D uncertain. The CDR3 runs 15 residues. Trimming stripped 1 base from V and 0 bases from J, with 9 bases between. CDR1 is SNHLY and CDR2 is FYNNEI in the germline V gene. The DNA for the CDR3 is TGTGCCAGCAGTGAAGATAGACACTTGAACACTGAAGCTTTCTTT. Its protein product is CASSEDRHLNTEAFF. Combining the CDR3 with reference TRBV2 and TRBJ1-1 gives the whole variable domain EPEVTQTPSHQVTQMGQEVILRCVPISNHLYFYWYRQILGQKVEFLVSFYNNEISEKSEIFDDQFSVERPDGSNFTLKIRSTKLEDSAMYFCASSEDRHLNTEAFFGQGTRLTVV.

CDR3 DNA sequence: TGCAGCGTTGACCCCGGGAGGGGGCAGAAAGCTTTCTTT. Its protein product is CSVDPGRGQKAFF. The V gene is TRBV29-1, the J gene TRBJ1-1; 7 bases align to TRBD1. The germline V gene has CDR1 SQVTM and CDR2 ANQGSEA. V shed 3 bases and J 9 bases; nucleotides not matched to a gene: 10. This CDR3 has 13 amino acids.

The chain joins TRBV6-1 to TRBJ2-3, with D possibly being TRBD1 (6 bases). The length of the CDR3 is 15 residues. V dropped 2 bases and J dropped 2 bases, with 11 bases sitting between them. In germline, CDR1 is MNHNS, CDR2 SASEGT. The CDR3 DNA sequence: TGTGCCAGCAGTGAATTTGGGACACTCACAGATACGCAGTATTTT. As protein: CASSEFGTLTDTQYF.

The rearrangement links TRBV19 to TRBJ1-5, with D maybe TRBD1 (5 bases). Trimming cost V 7 bases and J 1 base, with 14 bases left between them. The germline gives CDR1 LNHDA, CDR2 SQIVND (reference sequence). The CDR3 extends over 15 amino acids. In DNA, the CDR3 is TGTGCCAGTACCTGGGGCAGGGAAAGCAATCAGCCCCAGCATTTT. Translated, it gives CASTWGRESNQPQHF.

The chain has TRBV21-1 and TRBJ1-5. TRBV21-1 is marked as a pseudogene. There are 14 residues in the CDR3. The CDR3 spells CASLLRKIDQPQHF. The CDR3 DNA reads as TGTGCCAGCCTATTACGAAAAATCGATCAGCCCCAGCATTTT.

This clone was seen a few times. The J gene is TRBJ1-1, the V gene TRBV5-1; D is perhaps TRBD1 (5 bases). V shed 1 base and J shed 1 base, with 11 bases lying between them. This CDR3 region has 15 residues. The germline V gene has CDR1 SGHRS and CDR2 YFSETQ. As DNA, the CDR3 is TGCGCCAGCAGCTTGATCGTGGGGGGGAACACTGAAGCTTTCTTT. Protein: CASSLIVGGNTEAFF.

The V call is TRBV4-3, the J call TRBJ1-3; TRBD1 is a possible D gene (6 bases). The CDR3 loop spans 16 amino acids. The V end lost 0 bases, the J end lost 4 bases, and 13 bases lay between the germline ends. Germline CDR1 and CDR2: LGHNA and YSLEER. The CDR3 is CASSQDPEGVGNTIYF. The CDR3 DNA is TGCGCCAGCAGCCAAGATCCTGAGGGGGTCGGAAACACCATATATTTT.

The V call is TRBV7-2, the J call TRBJ2-4; D may be TRBD2 (5 bases). Trimming left V 5 bases short and J 4 bases short, with 9 bases between. Germline CDR1 is SGHTA and CDR2 is FQGNSA. The CDR3 covers 13 residues. This CDR3 reads CASSPTGKNIQYF. The CDR3, as DNA: TGTGCCAGCAGCCCCACGGGGAAAAACATTCAGTACTTC.

The rearrangement joins TRBV5-5 to TRBJ2-7, with 10 bases identical to TRBD1. This CDR3 region has 15 residues. The germline V gene encodes CDR1 SGHKS and CDR2 YYEKEE (reference sequence). The junction had 4 bases not matched to a gene; V was cut back by 0 bases and J by 4 bases. CDR3 DNA sequence: TGTGCCAGCAGCTTGGCCGACAGGGGGCTATACGAGCAGTACTTC. Its translation: CASSLADRGLYEQYF.